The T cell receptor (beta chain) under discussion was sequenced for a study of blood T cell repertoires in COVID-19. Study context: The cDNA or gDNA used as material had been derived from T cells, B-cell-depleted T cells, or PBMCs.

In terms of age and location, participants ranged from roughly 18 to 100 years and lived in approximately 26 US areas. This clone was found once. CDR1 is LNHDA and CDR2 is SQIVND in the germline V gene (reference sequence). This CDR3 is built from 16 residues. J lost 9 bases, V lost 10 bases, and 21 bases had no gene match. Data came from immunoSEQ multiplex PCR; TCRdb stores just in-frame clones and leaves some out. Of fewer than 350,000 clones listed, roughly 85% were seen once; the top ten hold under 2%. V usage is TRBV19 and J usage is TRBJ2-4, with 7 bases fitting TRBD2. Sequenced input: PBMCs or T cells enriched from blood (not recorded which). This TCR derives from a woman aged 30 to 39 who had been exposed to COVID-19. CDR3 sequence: CATRWGGSARTSIQYF. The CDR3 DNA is TGTGCCACCCGCTGGGGGGGGAGCGCCAGAACTAGCATTCAGTACTTC.